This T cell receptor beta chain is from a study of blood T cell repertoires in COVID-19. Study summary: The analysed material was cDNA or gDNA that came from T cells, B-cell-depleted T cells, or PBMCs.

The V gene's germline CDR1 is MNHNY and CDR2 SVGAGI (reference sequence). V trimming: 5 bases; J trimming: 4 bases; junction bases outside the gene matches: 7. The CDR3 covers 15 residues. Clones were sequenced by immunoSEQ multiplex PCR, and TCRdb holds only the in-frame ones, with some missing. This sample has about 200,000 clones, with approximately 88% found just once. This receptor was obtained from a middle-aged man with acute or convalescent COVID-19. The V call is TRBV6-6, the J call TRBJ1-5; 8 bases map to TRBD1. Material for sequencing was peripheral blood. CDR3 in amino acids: CASSLPDRANQPQHF. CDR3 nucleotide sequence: TGTGCCAGCAGTCTACCGGACAGGGCGAATCAGCCCCAGCATTTT.